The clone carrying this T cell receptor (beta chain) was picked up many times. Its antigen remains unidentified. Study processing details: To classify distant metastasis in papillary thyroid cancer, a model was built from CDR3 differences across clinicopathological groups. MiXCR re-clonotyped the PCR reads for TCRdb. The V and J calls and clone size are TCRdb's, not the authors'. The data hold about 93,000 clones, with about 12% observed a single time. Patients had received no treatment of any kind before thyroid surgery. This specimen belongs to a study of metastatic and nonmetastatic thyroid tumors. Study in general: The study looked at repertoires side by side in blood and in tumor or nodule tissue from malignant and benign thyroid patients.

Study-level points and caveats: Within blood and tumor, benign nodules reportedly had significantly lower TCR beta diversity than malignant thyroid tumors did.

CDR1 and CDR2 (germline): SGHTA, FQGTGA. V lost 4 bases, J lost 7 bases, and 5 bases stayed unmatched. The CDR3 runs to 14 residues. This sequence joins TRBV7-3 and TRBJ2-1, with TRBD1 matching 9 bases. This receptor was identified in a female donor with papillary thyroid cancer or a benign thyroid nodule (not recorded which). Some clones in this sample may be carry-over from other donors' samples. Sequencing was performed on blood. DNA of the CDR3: TGTGCCAGCAGCTCCAGCGGGACAGGGAATGAGCAGTTCTTC. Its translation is CASSSSGTGNEQFF.